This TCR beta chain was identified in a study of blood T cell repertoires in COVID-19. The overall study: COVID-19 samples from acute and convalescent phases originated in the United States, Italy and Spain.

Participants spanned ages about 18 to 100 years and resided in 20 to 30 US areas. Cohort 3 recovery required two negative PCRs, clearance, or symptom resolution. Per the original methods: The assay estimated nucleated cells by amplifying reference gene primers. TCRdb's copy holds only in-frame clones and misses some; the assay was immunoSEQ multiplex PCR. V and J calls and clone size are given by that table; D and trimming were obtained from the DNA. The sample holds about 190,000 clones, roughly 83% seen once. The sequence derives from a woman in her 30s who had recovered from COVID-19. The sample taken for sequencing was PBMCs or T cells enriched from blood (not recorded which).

In nucleotides, the CDR3 is TGCAGCGTTGAGGAGGGGAATGAGCAGTTCTTC. Translation: CSVEEGNEQFF. The V and J genes are TRBV29-1 and TRBJ2-1; tentative D call: TRBD2 (6 bases). Trimming took off 3 bases at V and 7 bases at J, with 7 bases between the two ends. Germline values: CDR1 SQVTM, CDR2 ANQGSEA. The CDR3 is 11 amino acids.